This record looks at one T cell receptor beta chain sequence and its context. Germline V gene lookup returns CDR1 LGHNA and CDR2 YNFKEQ. The CDR3 contains 18 residues. The trim removed 0 bases at V and 6 bases at J, leaving 17 bases unmatched. Sequencing was performed with immunoSEQ multiplex PCR; in TCRdb, only in-frame clones are kept and a portion is missing. The sample yields some 5,800 clones, 70% to 90% seen once. The entry originates in a study of sequential checkpoint blockade in melanoma. Study at large: Randomization was 1:1 between first-line nivolumab→ipilimumab and ipilimumab→nivolumab. Maintenance nivolumab came after either treatment sequence.

Treatment denoted: randomized to nivolumab then ipilimumab (arm A) or the reverse (arm B). None of the patients previously received DNA-damaging chemotherapy. Live CD3+CD8+ CD19− CD56− cells were sorted from PBMCs. V usage is TRBV4-2 and J usage is TRBJ2-7; 7 nucleotides match TRBD2. Sample: CD8+ T cells sorted from blood (inferred from file names), taken from a patient given nivolumab and ipilimumab in sequence. The TCR comes from a human donor with melanoma. CDR3 region: CASSQDLSSGLTGGEQYF. Written as DNA, the CDR3 is TGTGCCAGCAGCCAAGATCTATCTTCGGGACTAACTGGGGGCGAGCAGTACTTC.